Listed here are 5 T cell receptor beta chains from one sample, sequenced in a study of cytomegalovirus exposure and HLA in healthy donors. A multiplex PCR was run with 60 Vbeta primers and 13 Jbeta primers. TCRdb's table, derived via immunoSEQ multiplex PCR, lists solely in-frame clones and lacks some. The sample yields about 160,000 clones, around 64% seen once. Sequencing was carried out using PBMCs. The receptors originated from a woman in her 30s in good health and CMV-seronegative.

V and J are TRBV6-6 and TRBJ1-1, with 7 bases lining up with TRBD1. The germline CDR1 and CDR2 sequences are MNHNY and SVGAGI (reference sequence). The CDR3 covers 14 residues. V shed 7 bases and J 0 bases; nucleotides not matched to a gene: 5. The CDR3 spells CASIPGTVNTEAFF. The CDR3 region has the DNA TGTGCCAGCATTCCCGGGACAGTGAACACTGAAGCTTTCTTT.

The chain has TRBV28 and TRBJ1-5; D gene unclear. Germline V gene sequence: CDR1 MDHEN, CDR2 SYDVKM. Deletions cut 6 bases from V and 0 bases from J, with 9 bases between. This CDR3 contains 14 residues. This CDR3 reads CASSPRYSNQPQHF. The CDR3 DNA reads as TGTGCCAGCAGCCCCAGGTATAGCAATCAGCCCCAGCATTTT.

The chain is built from TRBV6-1 and TRBJ2-1; D possibly corresponds to TRBD1 (6 bases). The CDR3 is 14 amino acids. Germline V CDR1 and CDR2: MNHNS, SASEGT. Trimming stripped 4 bases from V and 6 bases from J, with 13 bases between. The CDR3 sequence: CASSVQQGVNEQFF. CDR3 DNA sequence: TGTGCCAGCAGTGTACAACAGGGTGTCAATGAGCAGTTCTTC.

V usage is TRBV30 and J usage is TRBJ2-5; tentative D call: TRBD2 (6 bases). Germline CDR1 GTSNPN, CDR2 SVGIG (reference sequence). The CDR3 sequence is 16 residues long. V lost 0 bases and J lost 0, with 14 bases in between. Here the CDR3 DNA reads TGTGCCTGGAGTGTACCGGGGTGGGGGGACCAAGAGACCCAGTACTTC. It is translated as CAWSVPGWGDQETQYF.

The chain couples TRBV27 to TRBJ1-1; D is uncertain. V lost 6 bases and J 1 base, leaving 6 bases between the germline ends. From germline, CDR1 is MNHEY and CDR2 SMNVEV (reference sequence). This CDR3 spans 12 amino acids. This CDR3 is CASRVGNTEAFF. The CDR3 DNA reads TGTGCCAGCAGGGTCGGGAACACTGAAGCTTTCTTT.